The 17 T cell receptor beta chains listed next were all sequenced from one sample in a study of blood T cell repertoires in COVID-19. The method was immunoSEQ multiplex PCR; TCRdb's version includes in-frame clones alone and lacks a portion of them. The data show some 200,000 clones, under 90% seen once. The sequenced sample was peripheral blood. These receptors were collected from a man aged 45 to 65 with acute or convalescent COVID-19.

The chain is built from TRBV10-3 and TRBJ1-2, with 7 bases identical to TRBD1. With 6 bases clipped from V and 4 bases from J, the junction kept 5 bases outside the gene matches. This CDR3 spans 13 amino acids. CDR1 and CDR2 (germline): ENHRY, SYGVKD. DNA for the CDR3: TGTGCCATCAGAACCGGGACAGCCTATGGCTACACCTTC. Translation: CAIRTGTAYGYTF.

The V and J genes are TRBV6-5 and TRBJ2-5, with D possibly TRBD1 on 6 matching bases. This CDR3 is built from 14 residues. Trimming pared 6 bases from V and 5 bases from J, leaving 16 bases between. CDR1 and CDR2 (germline): MNHEY, SVGAGI. CDR3 bases: TGTGCCAGCAGGCCGGGCTTCCAGGGGGAGACCCAGTACTTC. Protein: CASRPGFQGETQYF.

J is TRBJ2-5 and V is TRBV6-5; 10 positions agree with TRBD2. This CDR3 has 14 residues. Per the germline V gene, CDR1 is MNHEY and CDR2 is SVGAGI. The V gene end was trimmed by 6 bases and the J gene end by 3 bases; junction bases not matched to a gene: 4. As DNA, the CDR3 is TGTGCCAGCAGCCTAGCGGGGGTTAAAGAGACCCAGTACTTC. Amino acid sequence: CASSLAGVKETQYF.

The chain is built from TRBV6-1 and TRBJ2-7; weak D call: TRBD2 (7 bases). V dropped 2 bases and J dropped 3 bases, with 17 bases sitting between them. Germline assignment: CDR1 MNHNS and CDR2 SASEGT. There are 16 residues in the CDR3. CDR3 sequence reads: CASSESSRGGLYEQYF. CDR3 nucleotide sequence: TGTGCCAGCAGTGAAAGTTCGAGGGGGGGCCTCTACGAGCAGTACTTC.

The V call is TRBV5-1, the J call TRBJ2-1; possible D gene TRBD2, 5 bases. Germline V gene lookup returns CDR1 SGHRS and CDR2 YFSETQ. This CDR3 has 11 residues. V was shortened by 4 bases and J by 7 bases, with 6 bases between the two germline ends. CDR3 bases: TGCGCCAGCAGCGAGGGAAATGAGCAGTTCTTC. Its protein is CASSEGNEQFF. Full variable domain (remainder filled in from reference TRBV5-1 and TRBJ2-1): KAGVTQTPRYLIKTRGQQVTLSCSPISGHRSVSWYQQTPGQGLQFLFEYFSETQRNKGNFPGRFSGRQFSNSRSEMNVSTLELGDSALYLCASSEGNEQFFGPGTRLTVL.

This clone was counted at least ten times. This chain joins TRBV4-1 and TRBJ2-7; D is uncertain. Trimming took 0 bases from V and 0 from J, leaving 12 bases between them. This CDR3 has 16 amino acids. Germline V gene sequence: CDR1 MGHRA, CDR2 YSYEKL. The CDR3 nucleotides read TGCGCCAGCAGCCAAGATCTATTGTCACTCTCCTACGAGCAGTACTTC. Its translation: CASSQDLLSLSYEQYF.

The chain's CDR3 is CASSRLGGQGQETQYF. Here the CDR3 DNA reads TGCGCCAGCAGCCGCCTAGGTGGACAAGGGCAAGAGACCCAGTACTTC. The V call is TRBV5-1, the J call TRBJ2-5; TRBD1 might be the D (5 bases). Trimming pared 4 bases from V and 2 bases from J, leaving 18 bases between. The CDR3 runs to 16 residues. Germline V gene data show CDR1 as SGHRS and CDR2 as YFSETQ. Together with reference TRBV5-1 and TRBJ2-5, the CDR3 gives the full variable domain: KAGVTQTPRYLIKTRGQQVTLSCSPISGHRSVSWYQQTPGQGLQFLFEYFSETQRNKGNFPGRFSGRQFSNSRSEMNVSTLELGDSALYLCASSRLGGQGQETQYFGPGTRLLVL.

In its sample, this clone was seen a few times. The V and J genes are TRBV27 and TRBJ1-1; maybe TRBD1 (5 bases). CDR3 length: 17 amino acids. Germline loops: CDR1 MNHEY, CDR2 SMNVEV (reference sequence). Trimming stripped 0 bases from V and 0 bases from J, with 14 bases between. The CDR3 nucleotides read TGTGCCAGCAGTTTATCGATAGGAGGGACGGTGAACACTGAAGCTTTCTTT. Protein: CASSLSIGGTVNTEAFF.

This chain uses TRBV6-5 with TRBJ1-2, with 7 nucleotides matching TRBD1. Germline CDR1 and CDR2: MNHEY and SVGAGI. Unmatched junction bases numbered 6, after V lost 0 bases and J lost 8 bases. CDR3 length: 14 residues. This CDR3 reads CASSYSRDRAGYTF. The DNA for the CDR3 is TGTGCCAGCAGTTACTCCCGGGACAGAGCGGGCTACACCTTC.

V and J are TRBV7-9 and TRBJ2-4, with 9 bases lining up with TRBD1. V lost 5 bases and J lost 1; bases outside the gene matches: 3. The germline gives CDR1 SEHNR, CDR2 FQNEAQ (reference sequence). The CDR3 loop spans 15 amino acids. CDR3 sequence: CASSGTGRAKNIQYF. As DNA, the CDR3 is TGTGCCAGCAGCGGGACAGGGCGGGCCAAAAACATTCAGTACTTC.

This chain connects TRBV2 to TRBJ1-2; TRBD1 matches at 10 bases. This CDR3 spans 13 amino acids. Trimming took 4 bases from V and 7 from J; bases not matched to a gene: 3. CDR1 is SNHLY, CDR2 FYNNEI, per germline. The CDR3, as DNA: TGTGCCAGCAGTGTCGGGACAGGGGTTGGCTACACCTTC. It is translated as CASSVGTGVGYTF.

This sequence joins TRBV6-6 and TRBJ1-5; D is perhaps TRBD1 (5 bases). CDR1 and CDR2 from the germline V gene are MNHNY and SVGAGI (reference sequence). Trimming left V 4 bases short and J 0 bases short, with 7 bases between. CDR3 length: 14 residues. The CDR3 coding sequence is TGTGCCAGCAGTTTTGACAGTAGCAATCAGCCCCAGCATTTT. Amino acids: CASSFDSSNQPQHF.

The rearrangement joins TRBV7-8 to TRBJ2-7, with a tentative D call TRBD1 (6 bases). Trimming shortened V by 4 bases and J by 3 bases, and 16 bases separated the two germline ends. The CDR3 is made up of 15 amino acids. The germline V gene encodes CDR1 SGHVS and CDR2 FQNEAQ. The CDR3 DNA follows: TGTGCCAGCAGCTCTAATACAGGGTATAGCTACGAGCAGTACTTC. Its protein product is CASSSNTGYSYEQYF.

The V and J genes are TRBV5-1 and TRBJ1-2, with 8 bases fitting TRBD1. Unmatched junction bases numbered 10, after V lost 4 bases and J lost 8 bases. The germline gives CDR1 SGHRS, CDR2 YFSETQ. The CDR3 loop spans 14 amino acids. CDR3 loop: CASSPQQGAQGYTF. In DNA, the CDR3 is TGCGCCAGCAGCCCCCAGCAGGGGGCACAGGGCTACACCTTC.

This chain joins TRBV3-1 (or the pseudogene TRBV3-2) and TRBJ2-1; 8 bases map to TRBD1. V was pared by 3 bases and J by 7 bases, with 5 bases of the junction left unmatched. Germline lookup yields CDR1 LGHDT and CDR2 YNNKEL (reference sequence). This CDR3 is 14 amino acids long. The CDR3 here is CASSQDRAGNEQFF. The CDR3 region has the DNA TGTGCCAGCAGCCAGGACAGGGCGGGTAATGAGCAGTTCTTC.

This clone was seen only once. The V gene is TRBV6-5, the J gene TRBJ1-1; TRBD1 matches 7 bases. The germline gives CDR1 MNHEY, CDR2 SVGAGI. Trimming at V came to 4 bases and at J to 0 bases, leaving 2 bases not matched to a gene. CDR3 length: 14 amino acids. CDR3: CASSSQGMNTEAFF. DNA of the CDR3: TGTGCCAGCAGTTCACAGGGGATGAACACTGAAGCTTTCTTT.

CDR3: CASSLDTTSNQPQHF. The CDR3 DNA reads TGTGCCAGCTCACTAGACACCACTAGCAATCAGCCCCAGCATTTT. The chain recombines TRBV18 with TRBJ1-5; D is unclear. CDR1 is KGHSH and CDR2 is LQKENI in the germline V gene. Trimming took off 4 bases at V and 0 bases at J, with 10 bases between the two ends. CDR3 size: 15 residues.